The rows below give T cell receptor beta chains drawn from one sample of a study of T cell changes during pregnancy in multiple sclerosis. Some clones are missing from TCRdb's copy, which holds only in-frame ones; the method was immunoSEQ multiplex PCR. The sample holds about 70,000 clones, over 90% seen once. The material was CD4+ T cells from peripheral blood mononuclear cells, obtained after pregnancy. These receptors all come from a female donor with multiple sclerosis, enrolled in a pregnancy study. The CDR3 runs from the conserved cysteine through the conserved F or W. The D gene is left open where the match is weak. Expanded clones get a size class; other rows say once, few or many, or leave the size out.

v_gene: TRBV7-2; abundance: -; d_gene: TRBD2; j_gene: TRBJ2-3; CDR3nt: TGTGCCAGCAGCTTAGGGACTAGCGGGAGAGGCACAGATACGCAGTATTTT; CDR3aa: CASSLGTSGRGTDTQYF
v_gene: TRBV27; abundance: -; d_gene: -; j_gene: TRBJ2-7; CDR3nt: TGTGCCAGCAGTTTACTTGGCTCTAGCGCGTCCTACGAGCAGTACTTC; CDR3aa: CASSLLGSSASYEQYF
v_gene: TRBV9; abundance: -; d_gene: TRBD1; j_gene: TRBJ2-3; CDR3nt: TGTGCCAGCAGCGTGGGACAGGCTTATAGCACAGATACGCAGTATTTT; CDR3aa: CASSVGQAYSTDTQYF
v_gene: TRBV30; abundance: -; d_gene: -; j_gene: TRBJ2-7; CDR3nt: TGTGCCTGGAGTGTCGGGGTCGAGCAGTACTTC; CDR3aa: CAWSVGVEQYF
v_gene: TRBV25-1; abundance: -; d_gene: -; j_gene: TRBJ2-3; CDR3nt: TGTGCCAGCAGTGAATATCGGAGGGGGGGCCCGAGAGATACGCAGTATTTT; CDR3aa: CASSEYRRGGPRDTQYF
v_gene: TRBV7-9; abundance: -; d_gene: -; j_gene: TRBJ1-4; CDR3nt: TGTGCCAGCAGCTTAGTGAGCCTAAAGGAAAAACTGTTTTTT; CDR3aa: CASSLVSLKEKLFF
v_gene: TRBV2; abundance: -; d_gene: -; j_gene: TRBJ1-6; CDR3nt: TGTGCCGGGGGGGGAAGGGATCTTTATAATTCACCCCTCCACTTT; CDR3aa: CAGGGRDLYNSPLHF
v_gene: TRBV5-4; abundance: -; d_gene: TRBD1; j_gene: TRBJ2-7; CDR3nt: TGTGCCAGCAGCCAGGCAGGGGGCTGGAACGAGCAGTACTTC; CDR3aa: CASSQAGGWNEQYF
v_gene: TRBV2; abundance: few; d_gene: TRBD1; j_gene: TRBJ1-2; CDR3nt: TGTGCCAGCAGTCGGACAGGGGAGCACTATGGCTACACCTTC; CDR3aa: CASSRTGEHYGYTF
v_gene: TRBV27; abundance: -; d_gene: TRBD2; j_gene: TRBJ2-7; CDR3nt: TGTGCCAGCAGTTTTAGGCGACTAGCGGGAGTGGCCTACGAGCAGTACTTC; CDR3aa: CASSFRRLAGVAYEQYF
v_gene: TRBV25-1; abundance: -; d_gene: -; j_gene: TRBJ2-4; CDR3nt: TGTGCCAGCAATCTTATAGGGGTACAAAACATTCAGTACTTC; CDR3aa: CASNLIGVQNIQYF
v_gene: TRBV4-1; abundance: -; d_gene: TRBD2; j_gene: TRBJ2-7; CDR3nt: TGCGCCAGCAGCCCCCAGTTAGCGGGACTCTCCTACGAGCAGTACTTC; CDR3aa: CASSPQLAGLSYEQYF
v_gene: TRBV7-3; abundance: -; d_gene: -; j_gene: TRBJ1-2; CDR3nt: TGTGCCAGCAGCCCAAATCGGCGGTTCTATGGCTACACCTTC; CDR3aa: CASSPNRRFYGYTF
v_gene: TRBV6-7; abundance: -; d_gene: -; j_gene: TRBJ1-6; CDR3nt: TGTGCCAGCAGTTACTTGGGGGCAGAGAATAATTCACCCCTCCACTTT; CDR3aa: CASSYLGAENNSPLHF
v_gene: TRBV5-1; abundance: once; d_gene: TRBD1; j_gene: TRBJ2-5; CDR3nt: TGCGCCAGCAGCCTTACTTTATTATCCTATTCCGGGACAGGGGGCGCGAAGACCCAGTACTTC; CDR3aa: CASSLTLLSYSGTGGAKTQYF
v_gene: TRBV4-1; abundance: -; d_gene: TRBD2; j_gene: TRBJ2-1; CDR3nt: TGCGCCAGCAGCCAAGGACTAGCGGGATTCAATGAGCAGTTCTTC; CDR3aa: CASSQGLAGFNEQFF
v_gene: TRBV30; abundance: -; d_gene: -; j_gene: TRBJ1-4; CDR3nt: TGTGCCTGGAAGCCAGGGAGGAGTTGGGAAAAACTGTTTTTT; CDR3aa: CAWKPGRSWEKLFF
v_gene: TRBV4-1; abundance: -; d_gene: -; j_gene: TRBJ1-1; CDR3nt: TGCGCCAGCAGCCAAGAGGAAACGGGCACTGAAGCTTTCTTT; CDR3aa: CASSQEETGTEAFF
v_gene: TRBV18; abundance: -; d_gene: -; j_gene: TRBJ2-7; CDR3nt: TGTGCCAGCTCACCTACTTTGAGGGGGGGCGCGACCTACGAGCAGTACTTC; CDR3aa: CASSPTLRGGATYEQYF
v_gene: TRBV9; abundance: -; d_gene: TRBD1; j_gene: TRBJ1-3; CDR3nt: TGTGCCAGCAGCAGATCCCAGGGACAGGGGACTGGAAACACCATATATTTT; CDR3aa: CASSRSQGQGTGNTIYF
v_gene: TRBV7-6; abundance: -; d_gene: TRBD1; j_gene: TRBJ2-7; CDR3nt: TGTGCCAGCAGCTCGGGACAGAGCTACGAGCAGTACTTC; CDR3aa: CASSSGQSYEQYF
v_gene: TRBV5-1; abundance: -; d_gene: TRBD1; j_gene: TRBJ1-3; CDR3nt: TGCGCCAGCAGGACCGGGACAGGGGGAAACACCATATATTTT; CDR3aa: CASRTGTGGNTIYF
v_gene: TRBV25-1; abundance: -; d_gene: -; j_gene: TRBJ2-1; CDR3nt: TGTGCCAGCAGAAAGATAGACAATGAGCAGTTCTTC; CDR3aa: CASRKIDNEQFF
v_gene: TRBV5-1; abundance: once; d_gene: -; j_gene: TRBJ2-3; CDR3nt: TGCGCCAGCAGCTTGTCTGCGGGGGCAGGAGATACGCAGTATTTT; CDR3aa: CASSLSAGAGDTQYF
v_gene: TRBV19; abundance: -; d_gene: -; j_gene: TRBJ2-7; CDR3nt: TGTGCCAGTTCCCGGGACTCTCCCTCCTACGAGCAGTACTTC; CDR3aa: CASSRDSPSYEQYF
v_gene: TRBV7-9; abundance: -; d_gene: TRBD1; j_gene: TRBJ2-2; CDR3nt: TGTGCCAGCAGCTCACGTGGGACAGAGAACACCGGGGAGCTGTTTTTT; CDR3aa: CASSSRGTENTGELFF
v_gene: TRBV5-5; abundance: few; d_gene: TRBD2; j_gene: TRBJ2-7; CDR3nt: TGTGCCAGCAGCTTGGCGAGAACTAGCGGCCTCTCCTACGAGCAGTACTTC; CDR3aa: CASSLARTSGLSYEQYF
v_gene: TRBV30; abundance: -; d_gene: TRBD1; j_gene: TRBJ1-1; CDR3nt: TGTGCCTGGAGTCGCGGACAGGGGGGGACTGAAGCTTTCTTT; CDR3aa: CAWSRGQGGTEAFF
v_gene: TRBV27; abundance: once; d_gene: TRBD2; j_gene: TRBJ2-1; CDR3nt: TGTGCCAGCAGTGGGACTAGCGGGGTCCATGAGCAGTTCTTC; CDR3aa: CASSGTSGVHEQFF
v_gene: TRBV19; abundance: -; d_gene: TRBD2; j_gene: TRBJ2-1; CDR3nt: TGTGCCAGTAGTCCCGGGAGGGTCAATGAGCAGTTCTTC; CDR3aa: CASSPGRVNEQFF
v_gene: TRBV7-9; abundance: -; d_gene: -; j_gene: TRBJ2-3; CDR3nt: TGTGCCAGCAGAGGCAGGTCATTCACAGATACGCAGTATTTT; CDR3aa: CASRGRSFTDTQYF
v_gene: TRBV27; abundance: -; d_gene: -; j_gene: TRBJ2-7; CDR3nt: TGTGCCAGCAGCCCGCGGGCGAGAACCTACGAGCAGTACTTC; CDR3aa: CASSPRARTYEQYF
v_gene: TRBV6-1; abundance: -; d_gene: -; j_gene: TRBJ1-4; CDR3nt: TGTGCCAGCAGTGAACCTCGACAGCCCCTTAATGAAAAACTGTTTTTT; CDR3aa: CASSEPRQPLNEKLFF
v_gene: TRBV4-1; abundance: -; d_gene: -; j_gene: TRBJ2-5; CDR3nt: TGCGCCAGCAGCCAAGATATCCAGAGGGAGACCCAGTACTTC; CDR3aa: CASSQDIQRETQYF
v_gene: TRBV6-1; abundance: -; d_gene: TRBD1; j_gene: TRBJ2-7; CDR3nt: TGTGCCAGCAGTGAGTTCGGGACAGGGGTAGAGTGGCCCTACGAGCAGTACTTC; CDR3aa: CASSEFGTGVEWPYEQYF
v_gene: TRBV5-4; abundance: -; d_gene: TRBD1; j_gene: TRBJ2-3; CDR3nt: TGTGCCAGCAGCCCGGGACAGGGACGGGGCACAGATACGCAGTATTTT; CDR3aa: CASSPGQGRGTDTQYF
v_gene: TRBV11-3; abundance: -; d_gene: -; j_gene: TRBJ1-1; CDR3nt: TGTGCCAGCAGCGAGGACAGCTACACTGAAGCTTTCTTT; CDR3aa: CASSEDSYTEAFF
v_gene: TRBV7-8; abundance: -; d_gene: TRBD1; j_gene: TRBJ2-1; CDR3nt: TGTGCCAGCAGTTCATTATCCGGACAGGGTTACAATGAGCAGTTCTTC; CDR3aa: CASSSLSGQGYNEQFF
v_gene: TRBV6-5; abundance: -; d_gene: -; j_gene: TRBJ1-3; CDR3nt: TGTGCCAGCAGCCGTGACAGGACCTCTGGAAACACCATATATTTT; CDR3aa: CASSRDRTSGNTIYF
v_gene: TRBV4-1; abundance: -; d_gene: -; j_gene: TRBJ1-2; CDR3nt: TGCGCCAGCAGCCAAGTTCCCGGGGACAACCTCTATGGCTACACCTTC; CDR3aa: CASSQVPGDNLYGYTF
v_gene: TRBV19; abundance: once; d_gene: TRBD2; j_gene: TRBJ2-1; CDR3nt: TGTGCCAGTAGTATAGATACTAGCGGTAATGAGCAGTTCTTC; CDR3aa: CASSIDTSGNEQFF
v_gene: TRBV28; abundance: -; d_gene: -; j_gene: TRBJ2-6; CDR3nt: TGTGCCAGCAGCCCCCGAGGGAGTATAGCTGGGGCCAACGTCCTGACTTTC; CDR3aa: CASSPRGSIAGANVLTF
v_gene: TRBV5-1; abundance: -; d_gene: -; j_gene: TRBJ2-5; CDR3nt: TGCGCCAGCAGCCCCCCGACAGGATACCAAGAGACCCAGTACTTC; CDR3aa: CASSPPTGYQETQYF
v_gene: TRBV5-4; abundance: -; d_gene: -; j_gene: TRBJ1-2; CDR3nt: TGTGCCAGCAGCATAGGACAACTGGTTGAGTCCTATGGCTACACCTTC; CDR3aa: CASSIGQLVESYGYTF
v_gene: TRBV6-1; abundance: -; d_gene: -; j_gene: TRBJ2-1; CDR3nt: TGTGCCAGCAGTGAAGATAGCGGCTCCTACAATGAGCAGTTCTTC; CDR3aa: CASSEDSGSYNEQFF
v_gene: TRBV13; abundance: -; d_gene: TRBD2; j_gene: TRBJ2-3; CDR3nt: TGTGCCAGCAGCTCTAGCGGGGGCACAGATACGCAGTATTTT; CDR3aa: CASSSSGGTDTQYF
v_gene: TRBV5-1; abundance: -; d_gene: TRBD2; j_gene: TRBJ2-3; CDR3nt: TGCGCCAGCAGCTTGGAAGGGAGCGGGAACACAGATACGCAGTATTTT; CDR3aa: CASSLEGSGNTDTQYF
v_gene: TRBV9; abundance: -; d_gene: -; j_gene: TRBJ1-2; CDR3nt: TGTGCCAGCAGCGTACAAGGGGATTATGGCTACACCTTC; CDR3aa: CASSVQGDYGYTF